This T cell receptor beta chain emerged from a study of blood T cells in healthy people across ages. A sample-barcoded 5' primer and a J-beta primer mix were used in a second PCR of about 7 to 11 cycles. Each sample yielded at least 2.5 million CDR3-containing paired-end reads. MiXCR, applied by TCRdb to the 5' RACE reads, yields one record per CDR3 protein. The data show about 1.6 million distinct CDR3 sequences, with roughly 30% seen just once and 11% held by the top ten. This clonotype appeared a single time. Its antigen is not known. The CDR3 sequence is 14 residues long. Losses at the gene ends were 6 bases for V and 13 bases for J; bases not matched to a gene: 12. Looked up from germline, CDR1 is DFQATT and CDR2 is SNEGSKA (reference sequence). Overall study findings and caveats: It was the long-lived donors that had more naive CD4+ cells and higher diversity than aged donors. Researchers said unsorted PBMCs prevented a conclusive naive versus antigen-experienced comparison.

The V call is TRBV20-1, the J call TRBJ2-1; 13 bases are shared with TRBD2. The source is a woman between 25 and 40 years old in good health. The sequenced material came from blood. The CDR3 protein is CSAPGLAGVWDQFF. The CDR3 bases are TGCAGTGCACCAGGACTAGCGGGAGTATGGGATCAGTTCTTC.